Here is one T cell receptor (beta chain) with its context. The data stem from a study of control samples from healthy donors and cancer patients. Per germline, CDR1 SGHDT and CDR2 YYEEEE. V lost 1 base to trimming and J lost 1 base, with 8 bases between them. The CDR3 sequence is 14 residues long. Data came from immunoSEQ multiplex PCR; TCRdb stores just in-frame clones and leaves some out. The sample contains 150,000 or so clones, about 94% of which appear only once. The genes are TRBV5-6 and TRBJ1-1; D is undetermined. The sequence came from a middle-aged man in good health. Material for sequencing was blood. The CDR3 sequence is CASSLFGKNTEAFF. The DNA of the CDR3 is TGTGCCAGCAGCTTGTTTGGGAAGAACACTGAAGCTTTCTTT.